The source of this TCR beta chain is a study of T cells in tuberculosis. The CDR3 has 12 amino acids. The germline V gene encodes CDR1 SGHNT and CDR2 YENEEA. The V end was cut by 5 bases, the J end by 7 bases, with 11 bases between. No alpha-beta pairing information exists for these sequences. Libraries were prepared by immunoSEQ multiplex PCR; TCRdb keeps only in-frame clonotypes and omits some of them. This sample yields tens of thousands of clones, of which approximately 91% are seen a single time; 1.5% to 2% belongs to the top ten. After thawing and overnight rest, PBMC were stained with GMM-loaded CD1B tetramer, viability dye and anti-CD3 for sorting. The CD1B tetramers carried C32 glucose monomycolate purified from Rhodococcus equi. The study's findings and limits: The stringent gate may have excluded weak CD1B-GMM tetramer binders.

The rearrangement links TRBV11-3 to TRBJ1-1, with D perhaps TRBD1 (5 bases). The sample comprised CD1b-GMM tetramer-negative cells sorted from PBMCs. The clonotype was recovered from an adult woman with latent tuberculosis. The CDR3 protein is CASSVQGGEAFF. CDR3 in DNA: TGTGCCAGCAGCGTCCAGGGTGGTGAAGCTTTCTTT.